This T cell receptor beta chain was profiled in a study of shared clonotypes between healthy human individuals. The repertoire was sequenced with immunoSEQ multiplex PCR; TCRdb's copy has only in-frame clones and lacks some. The sample carries around 2.3 million clones, 95% recorded once. The CDR3 runs to 15 residues. Germline CDR1 reads MNHNY; CDR2 reads SVGAGI (reference sequence). Trimming left V 7 bases short and J 1 base short, with 13 bases between. The genes are TRBV6-6 and TRBJ2-2, with D possibly matching TRBD1 (6 bases). Specimen: naive CD4+ T cells sorted from blood. As to subset: CD45RA+ positively selected. The receptor was isolated from a man aged 18 to 29 in good health. The CDR3 loop is CASNKAGVNTGELFF. CDR3 in DNA: TGTGCCAGCAATAAGGCAGGGGTGAACACCGGGGAGCTGTTTTTT.